The clone carrying this T cell receptor (beta chain) showed up many times. This sample was included in a study of T cells in Graves' hyperthyroidism and ophthalmopathy. This CDR3 has 15 residues. CDR1 and CDR2 from the germline V gene are MNHNS and SASEGT. V dropped 7 bases and J dropped 7; count of bases not matched to a gene: 7. Uncontrolled infection, other autoimmune disease, pregnancy or lactation excluded patients. From RNA transcripts, TCR beta CDR3 regions were amplified. The HTBI set primed first-round TCR CDR3 RT-PCR. TCRdb recomputed calls from the multiplex PCR reads with MiXCR, one row per CDR3 protein. This sample has some 300,000 distinct CDR3 sequences; about an eighth occur once, and the top ten carry roughly 8%.

The chain has TRBV6-1 and TRBJ2-3, with TRBD2 matching over 14 bases. The sample consisted of blood. The sequence was collected from a woman between 25 and 40 years old with Graves' hyperthyroidism that later progressed to Graves' ophthalmopathy. CDR3 region: CASKETSGRAYTQYF. CDR3 nucleotides: TGTGCCAGCAAGGAGACTAGCGGGAGGGCATATACGCAGTATTTT.